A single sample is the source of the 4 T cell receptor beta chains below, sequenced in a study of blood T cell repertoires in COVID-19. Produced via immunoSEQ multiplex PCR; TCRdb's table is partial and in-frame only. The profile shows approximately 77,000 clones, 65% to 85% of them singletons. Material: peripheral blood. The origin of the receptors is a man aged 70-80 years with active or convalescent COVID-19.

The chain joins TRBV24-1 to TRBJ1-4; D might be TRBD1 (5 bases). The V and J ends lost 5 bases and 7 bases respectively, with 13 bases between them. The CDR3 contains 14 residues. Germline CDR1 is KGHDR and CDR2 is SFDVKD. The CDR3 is CATSAGDTAEKLFF. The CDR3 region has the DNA TGTGCCACCAGTGCGGGGGATACGGCTGAAAAACTGTTTTTT.

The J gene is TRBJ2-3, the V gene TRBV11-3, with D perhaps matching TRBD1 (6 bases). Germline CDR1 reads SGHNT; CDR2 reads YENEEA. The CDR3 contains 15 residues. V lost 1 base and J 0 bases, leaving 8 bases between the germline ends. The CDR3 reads CASSLGQVSTDTQYF. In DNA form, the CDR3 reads TGTGCCAGCAGCTTAGGACAGGTCAGCACAGATACGCAGTATTTT.

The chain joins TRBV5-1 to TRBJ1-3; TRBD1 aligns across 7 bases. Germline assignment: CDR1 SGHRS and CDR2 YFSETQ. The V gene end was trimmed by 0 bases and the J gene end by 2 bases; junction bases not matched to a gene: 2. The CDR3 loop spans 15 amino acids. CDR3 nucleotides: TGCGCCAGCAGCTTGGACAGGGGAGCTGGAAACACCATATATTTT. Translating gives CASSLDRGAGNTIYF. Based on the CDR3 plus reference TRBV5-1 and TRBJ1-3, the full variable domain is KAGVTQTPRYLIKTRGQQVTLSCSPISGHRSVSWYQQTPGQGLQFLFEYFSETQRNKGNFPGRFSGRQFSNSRSEMNVSTLELGDSALYLCASSLDRGAGNTIYFGEGSWLTVV.

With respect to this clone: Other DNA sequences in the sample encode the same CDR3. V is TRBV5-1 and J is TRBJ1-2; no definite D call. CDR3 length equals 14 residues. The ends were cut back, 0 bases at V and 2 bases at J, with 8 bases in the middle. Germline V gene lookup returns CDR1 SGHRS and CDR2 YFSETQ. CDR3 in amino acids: CASSLDTGNYGYTF. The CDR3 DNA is TGCGCCAGCAGCTTGGATACGGGAAACTATGGCTACACCTTC.